The rows below give T cell receptor beta chains drawn from one sample of a study of response to subunit inactivated influenza vaccine. TCRdb fed the RT-PCR reads into MiXCR, producing one record per CDR3 protein. The sample holds about 800,000 distinct CDR3 sequences, about 20% seen once. This sample comprised PBMCs from blood, obtained 4 to 6 days after vaccination. The receptor source for this set is a man between 45 and 60 years old who received an inactivated influenza vaccine. The CDR3 runs from the conserved cysteine through the conserved F or W. A D gene is named only where the DNA matches it firmly. For some rows the clone size is stated as once, few or many, or as a class when expanded; others skip it.

D,V,J,size,DNA,CDR3
-,TRBV20-1,TRBJ2-2,-,TGCAGTGCCAAATCCGGGGCCAACACCGGGGAGCTGTTTTTT,CSAKSGANTGELFF
-,TRBV27,TRBJ2-7,-,TGTGCCAGCAGTTTTAAAGCGCACTCCTACGAGCAGTACTTC,CASSFKAHSYEQYF
-,TRBV20-1,TRBJ2-7,few,TGCAGTGCTAAACCTGTGGAAGGGACCTACGAGCAGTACTTC,CSAKPVEGTYEQYF
TRBD2,TRBV4-3,TRBJ2-1,few,TGCGCCAGCAGCCAAACCTTAGCGGGGGGGCCTGAGAATGAGCAGTTCTTC,CASSQTLAGGPENEQFF
-,TRBV20-1,TRBJ1-1,-,TGCAGTGCGAATCGGGCGGGCAGGGGGAACACTGAAGCTTTCTTT,CSANRAGRGNTEAFF
-,TRBV7-2,TRBJ1-6,-,TGTGCCAGCAGCCTGGAACGACTGGGGACACCCCTCCACTTT,CASSLERLGTPLHF
-,TRBV30,TRBJ1-1,-,TGTGCCTGGAGTGTATTGGTCACTGAAGCTTTCTTT,CAWSVLVTEAFF
-,TRBV5-1,TRBJ1-2,-,TGCGCCAGCAGCGCACCGGGAAGCGACTATGGCTACACCTTC,CASSAPGSDYGYTF
-,TRBV4-2,TRBJ2-5,-,TGTGCCAGCAGCCAAGTAGGTCCTGTTAAAGGAGAGACCCAGTACTTC,CASSQVGPVKGETQYF
-,TRBV7-9,TRBJ2-5,-,TGTGCCAGCAGCTTATGGAATAGAGAGACCCAGTACTTC,CASSLWNRETQYF
-,TRBV6-5,TRBJ1-2,few,TGTGCCAGCAGTCAAGACAGCATATGGGTCTTC,CASSQDSIWVF
TRBD1,TRBV18,TRBJ2-5,few,TGTGCCAGCTCACGGACAGGGGGCCGGCGAGAGACCCAGTACTTC,CASSRTGGRRETQYF
TRBD2,TRBV6-1,TRBJ2-3,few,TGTGCCAGCAGTAGACTAGCGGGAGCGGGGACAGATACGCAGTATTTT,CASSRLAGAGTDTQYF
TRBD2,TRBV12-3/TRBV12-4,TRBJ2-5,-,TGTGCCAGCAGTTCGAGCGGGGGGGCCGTGGAGACCCAGTACTTC,CASSSSGGAVETQYF
TRBD1,TRBV20-1,TRBJ2-1,many,TGCAGTGCTAGAGATGTCGGACAGGATTACAATGAGCAGTTCTTC,CSARDVGQDYNEQFF
TRBD2,TRBV7-8,TRBJ2-1,-,TGTGCCAGCAGCTTAGTAGCTAGCGGGGCCTACAATGAGCAGTTCTTC,CASSLVASGAYNEQFF
-,TRBV20-1,TRBJ1-5,few,TGCAGTGCTAGTGGGGCGAATAGCAATCAGCCCCAGCATTTT,CSASGANSNQPQHF
-,TRBV20-1,TRBJ2-2,-,TGCAGTGCTAGAGATGACGCGGAGAACACCGGGGAGCTGTTTTTT,CSARDDAENTGELFF
-,TRBV20-1,TRBJ1-5,few,TGCAGTGCCCCGGCATTGGGGAAGAATCAGCCCCAGCATTTT,CSAPALGKNQPQHF
-,TRBV10-3,TRBJ2-7,few,TGTGCCATCGGCCGCGGGGAGCAATACGAGCAGTACTTC,CAIGRGEQYEQYF
TRBD2,TRBV10-3,TRBJ2-5,few,TGTGCCATCAGTGGGACTAGAGAGGAGACCCAGTACTTC,CAISGTREETQYF
-,TRBV29-1,TRBJ2-2,-,TGCAGCGTTGAAGGCCAGGCCCTGAACACCGGGGAGCTGTTTTTT,CSVEGQALNTGELFF
TRBD2,TRBV7-2,TRBJ2-7,few,TGTGCCAGCAGAAAGACTAGCGGGGCCACCTACGAGCAGTACTTC,CASRKTSGATYEQYF
TRBD2,TRBV19,TRBJ2-1,few,TGTGCCAGTAGTGTCCTAAGCGGGAGCAACAATGAGCAGTTCTTC,CASSVLSGSNNEQFF
TRBD1,TRBV10-3,TRBJ1-6,many,TGTGCCATCAGGGGGACAGGGAGTAATAATTCACCCCTCCACTTT,CAIRGTGSNNSPLHF
TRBD2,TRBV5-1,TRBJ2-1,-,TGCGCCAGCAGCTTCGGGGAGGGCCTCCACAATGAGCAGTTCTTC,CASSFGEGLHNEQFF
TRBD2,TRBV3-1,TRBJ2-1,-,TGTGCCAGCAGCCAAGTGCCGGGTAGCGGGAGATGGCAGTTCTTC,CASSQVPGSGRWQFF
-,TRBV6-1,TRBJ1-5,few,TGTGCCAGCAGACCGGGACTTAGAGATCAGCCCCAGCATTTT,CASRPGLRDQPQHF
TRBD2,TRBV10-3,TRBJ2-3,many,TGTGCCATCAGCGCTAGCGGGGACACAGATACGCAGTATTTT,CAISASGDTDTQYF
-,TRBV29-1,TRBJ2-7,-,TGCAGCGTTGGAGGGGACAACTCCTACGAGCAGTACTTC,CSVGGDNSYEQYF
TRBD2,TRBV20-1,TRBJ2-7,-,TGCAGTGCCCCAGTTAGCGGGGCCTACGAGCAGTACTTC,CSAPVSGAYEQYF
-,TRBV10-3,TRBJ2-7,few,TGTGCCATCAGTAAATCCCTGGACGGCGGTAGCTCCTACGAGCAGTACTTC,CAISKSLDGGSSYEQYF
TRBD2,TRBV7-9,TRBJ2-5,-,TGTGCCAGCAGTTGGGGGACTAGCGGAGAGACCCAGTACTTC,CASSWGTSGETQYF
-,TRBV5-1,TRBJ2-7,-,TGCGCCAGCAGCTTCGGTCGCGGCTTCTACGAGCAGTACTTC,CASSFGRGFYEQYF
TRBD1,TRBV6-1,TRBJ1-4,-,TGTGCCAGCAGCCAACGCGGGACAGGGTATGATAAACTGTTTTTT,CASSQRGTGYDKLFF
-,TRBV20-1,TRBJ2-2,few,TGCAGTGCTAGAGTGGACGGCGCGGGAGGGGAGCTGTTTTTT,CSARVDGAGGELFF
-,TRBV7-9,TRBJ2-7,many,TGTGCCAGCAGCTCCCGACAGAGACCCTACGAGCAGTACTTC,CASSSRQRPYEQYF
-,TRBV28,TRBJ2-3,few,TGTGCCAGCAGTGGAAAGCCGGGGGTAGATACGCAGTATTTT,CASSGKPGVDTQYF
-,TRBV12-3/TRBV12-4,TRBJ2-3,few,TGTGCCAGCAGTTTAGCGGGGGGGCAGGCAGATACGCAGTATTTT,CASSLAGGQADTQYF
-,TRBV6-1,TRBJ1-2,few,TGTGCCAGCAAGAAGACAGCGAGCTATGGCTACACCTTC,CASKKTASYGYTF
-,TRBV5-6,TRBJ2-5,few,TGTGCCAGCAGCTTGGTTGGCAGGGCTACGGAGACCCAGTACTTC,CASSLVGRATETQYF
TRBD1,TRBV30,TRBJ2-7,-,TGTGCCTGGAGTAAGGGGGCAGGGGCGTACGAGCAGTACTTC,CAWSKGAGAYEQYF
-,TRBV5-1,TRBJ1-1,many,TGTGCCAGCTCAACGACAGGGAACACTGAAGCTTTCTTT,CASSTTGNTEAFF
TRBD2,TRBV12-3/TRBV12-4,TRBJ2-3,few,TGTGCCAGCAGGCGGACTAGCAGGCAAAGCACAGATACGCAGTATTTT,CASRRTSRQSTDTQYF
-,TRBV12-3/TRBV12-4,TRBJ2-7,-,TGTGCCAGCAGTTTAGCGCAGGGACGACCAGTTAGCTACGAGCAGTACTTC,CASSLAQGRPVSYEQYF
-,TRBV6-5,TRBJ2-7,-,TGTGCCAGCAGTTACGGCAGCTTTGCTAGCTCCTACGAGCAGTACTTC,CASSYGSFASSYEQYF
-,TRBV15,TRBJ2-1,-,TGTGCCACCAGCAGAGATCGGTCTACGGAGTTCTTC,CATSRDRSTEFF
-,TRBV20-1,TRBJ2-5,-,TGCAGTGTACAGGGAAAAGAGACCCAGTACTTC,CSVQGKETQYF
TRBD2,TRBV18,TRBJ2-1,-,TGTGCCAGCTCACCAGGACTAGCGGGGGTTTCCTCCTACAATGAGCAGTTCTTC,CASSPGLAGVSSYNEQFF
TRBD1,TRBV10-3,TRBJ2-5,few,TGTGCCACCAGTTCCCGGGACAGTGATGAGACCCAGTACTTC,CATSSRDSDETQYF
TRBD1,TRBV29-1,TRBJ1-4,-,TGCAGCGGCCGGACAGGGGGCGAAAAACTGTTTTTT,CSGRTGGEKLFF
-,TRBV11-2,TRBJ2-5,-,TGTGCCAGCAGCTTAGAAAGGCTACAAGAGACCCAGTACTTC,CASSLERLQETQYF
TRBD1,TRBV27,TRBJ1-1,-,TGTGCCAGCAGTTTCATAGGGGGCGGTAGCACTGAAGCTTTCTTT,CASSFIGGGSTEAFF
TRBD1,TRBV29-1,TRBJ1-2,-,TGCAGCGGAAGGACAGGGCGGGATGGCTACACCTTC,CSGRTGRDGYTF